This T cell receptor (beta chain) was retrieved from a study of shared clonotypes between healthy human individuals. At the level of the study: A few men and a couple of women, aged 18 to 49, were donors. Per donor, CD8 memory used one plate, CD8 naive used two, CD4 memory used three and CD4 naive used three.

Clones were sequenced by immunoSEQ multiplex PCR, and TCRdb holds only the in-frame ones, with some missing. The sample lists some 2.3 million clones, 90% to 95% occurring once. The length of the CDR3 is 12 residues. With 0 bases removed from V and 13 bases from J, the gap between germline ends came to 12 bases. CDR1 and CDR2 (germline): WSHSY, SAAADI. This sequence was found in a man in his late teens or twenties in good health. Some clones in this sample may be carry-over from other donors' samples. Sequencing was carried out using naive CD4+ T cells from PBMCs. This sample's subset: CD45RA+ positively selected. V gene TRBV10-2 combines with J gene TRBJ1-1, with unresolved D. The CDR3: CASSESRLGGFF. CDR3 nucleotides: TGCGCCAGCAGTGAGTCTCGGTTGGGAGGTTTCTTT.